The clone carrying this TCR beta chain appeared many times. This entry comes from a study of T cells in Graves' hyperthyroidism and ophthalmopathy. V was shortened by 7 bases and J by 3 bases, with 12 bases between the two germline ends. The CDR3 covers 13 residues. CDR1 and CDR2 from the germline V gene are MNHNS and SASEGT. The CDR3 regions of TCR beta were amplified from RNA transcripts. The HTBI primer set was used in a first-round RT-PCR of the TCR CDR3. TCRdb redid the calling of the multiplex PCR reads with MiXCR, one entry per CDR3 protein. This table holds roughly 420,000 distinct CDR3 sequences, about a sixth found once.

V and J are TRBV6-1 and TRBJ1-1; TRBD1 is a possible D gene (6 bases). Sequencing was carried out using blood. This TCR was recovered from a woman under 30 with Graves' hyperthyroidism. The CDR3 protein is CASKTTGYTEAFF. CDR3 DNA sequence: TGTGCCAGCAAGACAACAGGGTACACTGAAGCTTTCTTT.